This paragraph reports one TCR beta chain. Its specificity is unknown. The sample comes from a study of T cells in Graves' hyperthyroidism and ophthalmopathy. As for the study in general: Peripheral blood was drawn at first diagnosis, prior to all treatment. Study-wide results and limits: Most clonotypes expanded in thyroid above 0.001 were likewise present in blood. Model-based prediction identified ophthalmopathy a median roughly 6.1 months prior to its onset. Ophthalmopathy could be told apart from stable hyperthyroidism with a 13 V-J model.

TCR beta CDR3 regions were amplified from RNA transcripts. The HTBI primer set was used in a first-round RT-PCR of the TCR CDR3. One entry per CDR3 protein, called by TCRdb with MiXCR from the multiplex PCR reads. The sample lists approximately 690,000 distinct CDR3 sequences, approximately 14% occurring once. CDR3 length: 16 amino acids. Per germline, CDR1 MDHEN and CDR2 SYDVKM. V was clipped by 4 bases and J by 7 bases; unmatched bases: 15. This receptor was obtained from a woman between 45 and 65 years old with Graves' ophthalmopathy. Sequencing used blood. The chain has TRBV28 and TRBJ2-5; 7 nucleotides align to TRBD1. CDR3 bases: TGTGCCAGCAGTTCCCCAGACAGGGTCCCGAGTATGACCCAGTACTTC. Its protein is CASSSPDRVPSMTQYF.